This TCR beta chain came from a study of cytomegalovirus exposure and HLA in healthy donors (TCRdb year 2017). With regard to the full study: An earlier analysis of 587 of the donors reported approximately 300 Gb of sequence data and 95 million to 130 million unique TCR beta sequences obtained from some 170 million T cells. An early release covering 500 to 750 HLA-typed donors comprised about 310 gigabases of sequencing data and 85 million to 100 million unique TCR sequences. The genetic ancestry cluster associated with self-reported Caucasian donors included about four fifths of the roughly 360 genotyped donors. The study aimed to test whether signatures of past pathogen exposure could be identified by cataloging public T cell receptors. The study used immunosequencing to profile the T cell repertoires of 670 or so subjects and linked those repertoires to cytomegalovirus serostatus. A separate validation cohort of roughly 130 different subjects was used in addition to the roughly 720-subject first cohort. The study combined high-throughput TCR immunosequencing, statistical association of individual TCRs with disease status, and machine learning to predict cytomegalovirus infection status. A later analysis re-analyzed previously published TCR beta repertoires from roughly 600 donors and added high-resolution HLA genotyping to study TCR occurrence patterns. In the later analysis, no new phenotypic data were used to find candidate immune exposures; instead, reliance was placed on TCR beta sequences and their occurrence across donors. An earlier analysis of roughly 600 of the donors used high-throughput TCR beta sequencing to judge whether each TCR beta V gene segment behaved as functional or pseudogenic. Donor age, sex, ethnicity and CMV serostatus were compiled together with the repertoire data. In a later genetic analysis, genome-wide SNP genotypes for about three fifths of the 666 donors were used, and that subset was treated as a discovery cohort. Every discovery cohort repertoire had been produced on one sequencing platform. HLA typing included class I and class II loci at four-digit resolution. The number of typed donors differed by locus: 629-630 for A, B, C, DRB1 and DQB1; approximately 540 for DQA1; 606 for DPA1; and about 470 for DPB1. About 5 DR-DQ haplotypes were handled as single units for association and clustering, since linkage in the cohort was strong. Among roughly 400 genotyped donors of the cohort, an average of around 240,000 unique TCR beta nucleotide sequences were sequenced per donor, 15% to 20% of them non-productive.

Receptors were amplified or captured by the immunoSEQ multiplex PCR assay. The multiplex PCR relied on a mix of 60 forward primers for TCR Vbeta segments and 13 reverse primers for TCR Jbeta segments. A multiplex PCR assay on genomic DNA amplified the CDR3 region of rearranged TCR beta genes. The Illumina HiSeq System was used to sequence the amplified TCR beta libraries as 87-base-pair reads. As for the authors' bioinformatics: Across the 666 repertoires, a later analysis counted around 80 million unique TCR beta chains, roughly 11 million of which were shared by at least two donors. Raw reads were error-corrected and collapsed into unique sequences with a nearest-neighbor algorithm that merged closely related sequences to remove PCR and sequencing errors. Alignment of CDR3 sequences to IMGT reference sequences was used to assign V, D and J gene segments. For a sequence to be retained, a match of at least six nucleotides was required to both a V gene segment and a J gene segment. Rearrangements were called productive when the CDR3 lacked stop codons and stayed in frame with V and J; all others were non-productive. Following IMGT convention, CDR3 was defined as the stretch from the second conserved V-encoded cysteine up to the conserved J-encoded phenylalanine. Sequences without an unambiguous match to a single V gene segment were excluded from the earlier analysis of 587 of the donors. In an earlier analysis of roughly 500 of the donors, V segments were called functional above 56.7% productive rearrangements and were called segregating when the between-donor standard deviation exceeded 5%. A statistical classification framework was built to diagnose cytomegalovirus status from the catalog of TCR beta chain sequences. In a later analysis, V and J genes were assigned by comparing TCR nucleotide sequences against IMGT/GENE-DB human TR gene sequences. The TCRdist pipeline was used in a later analysis to assign CDR3 sequences and most-parsimonious VDJ recombination scenarios. In a later analysis, each TCR beta chain was defined by its CDR3 amino acid sequence together with its V-gene family, and reads lacking a unique V-gene family were excluded. As a way to deal with suspected cross-contamination and a sequencing artifact, a later analysis dropped under 600 nucleotide sequences that were highly shared and had low generation probability. In a later analysis, a clonal expansion index for each public chain was calculated from normalized within-repertoire ranks of inferred template counts. A later analysis computed generation probabilities with a VDJ recombination model fitted to out-of-frame rearrangements, and checked the results against IGoR. A later analysis scored TCR-TCR, TCR-HLA and TCR-CMV co-occurrence with hypergeometric tests, applying a repertoire-size bias correction to TCR pairs. A later analysis estimated false discovery rates by permuting HLA or CMV assignments 20 times. In a later analysis, co-occurring TCRs were grouped using DBSCAN, with TCRdist sequence similarity added in when clustering inside HLA-allele-positive subsets. Co-occurrence clustering excluded repertoires with fewer than 30,000 or more than 120,000 public chains, plus five with anomalous nucleotide sharing. TCRdb provides this immuneACCESS table in a form limited to in-frame rearrangements. Some clones are lacking; in checked studies, under half of them reflect an unresolved V gene, and why the rest are absent is not known. For V, J and clone size, that table is used; D and trimming come from the DNA. In all, the sample holds around 130,000 clones, and 78% of those were seen once. Of the sample, approximately 1.8% falls within the top ten clones.

The cohort was made up of roughly 670 healthy bone marrow donors. All cohort members were sampled while nominally healthy, although unrecorded immune exposures were likely present. The donor was CMV seronegative and was included in the group of a few hundred seronegative cohort members. A peripheral blood sample was collected from each donor, and TCR beta sequencing was performed on peripheral blood mononuclear cells. The Qiagen DNeasy Blood Extraction Kit was used to extract genomic DNA from the blood cell samples. General study outcomes and caveats: Specific HLA alleles were associated with more than 15,000 TCR beta sequences at a false discovery rate of 0.05 in a later analysis. A later genetic analysis reported fewer N-insertions in productive TCRs among donors in an Asian-associated ancestry cluster than the roughly 620-donor mean. A later genetic analysis associated a missense DCLRE1C variant with V-gene and J-gene trimming of TCR beta chains, and an independent cohort replicated the association. Over 15 rarely observed V segments, including chromosome 9 orphons, were excluded from the earlier analysis of approximately 500 of the donors because counts were too low. A later analysis found that most CMV-associated TCR beta chains appeared HLA-restricted, with HLA associations seemingly driven largely by CMV exposure. It was suggested by the authors that the approach could potentially be generalized to other disease states and immunological phenotypes. While some public TCRs were present in many individuals, most TCR sequences turned up only very rarely across donors. Presence/absence analyses assumed roughly uniform sequencing depth across donors, an assumption that may not hold. A later analysis found that HLA-associated TCR beta chains were more clonally expanded and had lower generation probabilities than equally common non-associated chains. The classifier was reported to diagnose cytomegalovirus status with high specificity and sensitivity in both the original and validation cohorts. Several of the top co-occurrence clusters appeared to be linked to parvovirus B19, influenza, CMV and Epstein-Barr virus, according to a later analysis. Because HLA typing was missing for some donors at each locus, association tests included only the typed subset. An earlier analysis of approximately 570 of the donors showed that most TCR beta V segments appeared in productive rearrangements either about 87% or about 30% of the time, which broadly matched IMGT annotations. Strong co-occurrence of HLA alleles, especially DR and DQ, made assigning TCR associations to individual alleles difficult. A few of the identified cytomegalovirus-associated TCR beta chains were confirmed in vitro to be specific for cytomegalovirus antigens. A group of highly shared sequence variants was considered likely to be a technical artifact of the sequencing pipeline. A further reported finding was that TCR beta sequences accurately predicted the HLA-A and HLA-B alleles for most subjects in the first cohort. The cohort was sequenced for TCR beta chains only, and without alpha or paired-chain data the features that could be detected were limited. For the cohort, immune exposure information was limited to CMV serostatus. Some IMGT-functional V segments, including TRBV6-2 and TRBV6-3, could not be told apart with the 87-base-pair reads, so those segments were excluded. According to a later analysis, TCR association rates differed among HLA loci, with DRB1 alleles showing the most associated TCRs and HLA-C alleles showing the fewest. The study listed 150 to 200 TCR beta chains as associated with cytomegalovirus. Correlated functional status among segregating V segments might be attributable to linkage disequilibrium, but an unknown experimental factor could not be ruled out.

The CDR3 starts with the cysteine, ends with the phenylalanine, and has 14 residues. This entry keeps only the CDR3 DNA: 42 bases, framed from base 1. Deletion took 6 bases off V and 15 bases off J, with a span of 21 bases between the germline ends. CDR1 and CDR2, looked up from the germline V gene, are MDHEN and SYDVKM. This clone showed up just a few times. There is no known antigen for this receptor. It has no much larger one-base neighbor in the sample; base qualities were not kept. The sample comprised PBMCs. This receptor chain uses TRBV28 and TRBJ1-6; a tentative D call is TRBD1 (6 bases match). The TCR comes from a middle-aged woman in good health and CMV-seronegative. The sequenced DNA is TGTGCCAGCAGCCCCACAGGGTCAGGGTACGACCTCCACTTT. Its amino acids are CASSPTGSGYDLHF.